Below, 13 T cell receptor beta chains from the same sample are listed, as sequenced in a study of blood T cell repertoires in COVID-19. Method: immunoSEQ multiplex PCR; TCRdb's copy keeps in-frame clones and lacks some. The sample includes around 60,000 clones, about 74% of them seen just once. The sample consisted of peripheral blood. These receptors were taken from a woman older than 75 with acute or convalescent COVID-19.

V usage is TRBV11-3 and J usage is TRBJ2-1; a possible D gene is TRBD2 (5 bases). Trimming cost V 2 bases and J 3 bases, with 11 bases left between them. There are 15 residues in the CDR3. Germline values: CDR1 SGHNT, CDR2 YENEEA. This CDR3 reads CASSLLTNVYNEQFF. CDR3 DNA: TGTGCCAGCAGCTTACTGACTAATGTCTACAATGAGCAGTTCTTC.

This chain joins TRBV19 and TRBJ2-3, with a tentative D call TRBD1 (6 bases). This CDR3 is 15 amino acids long. Germline V gives CDR1 LNHDA, CDR2 SQIVND (reference sequence). Deletions cut 11 bases from V and 0 bases from J, with 18 bases between. The CDR3 region has the DNA TGTGCCGACGTTGTCCAGGGGTGTAGCACAGATACGCAGTATTTT. It yields the protein CADVVQGCSTDTQYF.

V is TRBV12-3 or TRBV12-4 and J is TRBJ2-7; TRBD2 matches 7 bases. This CDR3 spans 13 amino acids. Trimming took 6 bases from V and 7 from J; bases not matched to a gene: 9. CDR3 residues: CASSDFGRGEQYF. The DNA for the CDR3 is TGTGCCAGCAGCGACTTCGGGCGGGGGGAGCAGTACTTC.

The rearrangement uses TRBV9 and TRBJ1-1; 7 bases agree with TRBD1. Germline V gives CDR1 SGDLS, CDR2 YYNGEE. The CDR3 is 14 residues long. V trimming: 3 bases; J trimming: 0 bases; junction bases outside the gene matches: 2. The CDR3 DNA follows: TGTGCCAGCAGCGGGGACAGCCTGAACACTGAAGCTTTCTTT. Amino acids: CASSGDSLNTEAFF.

The rearrangement links TRBV28 to TRBJ1-2; 7 positions match TRBD1. V lost 6 bases and J lost 3; bases outside the gene matches: 7. This CDR3 is 14 amino acids long. The germline V gene encodes CDR1 MDHEN and CDR2 SYDVKM. Written as DNA, the CDR3 is TGTGCCAGCAGGGAAGACAGGGCCCACTATGGCTACACCTTC. Translating it yields CASREDRAHYGYTF.

The V gene is TRBV15, the J gene TRBJ2-5; 7 nucleotides line up with TRBD1. The CDR3 contains 14 residues. CDR1 and CDR2 (germline): LNHNV, YYDKDF (reference sequence). With 3 bases clipped from V and 5 bases from J, the junction kept 6 bases outside the gene matches. The CDR3 sequence: CATSSHRGSETQYF. CDR3 in DNA: TGTGCCACCAGCAGCCACAGGGGTTCGGAGACCCAGTACTTC.

The V gene is TRBV28, the J gene TRBJ2-7, with TRBD1 matching over 8 bases. Trimming at V came to 2 bases and at J to 4 bases, leaving 10 bases not matched to a gene. Germline V gives CDR1 MDHEN, CDR2 SYDVKM. CDR3 size: 16 residues. The DNA for the CDR3 is TGTGCCAGCAGTTTAACCCTAGGACAGGGCGTTTACGAGCAGTACTTC. It yields the protein CASSLTLGQGVYEQYF. The variable domain in full, completed from reference TRBV28 and TRBJ2-7, reads DVKVTQSSRYLVKRTGEKVFLECVQDMDHENMFWYRQDPGLGLRLIYFSYDVKMKEKGDIPEGYSVSREKKERFSLILESASTNQTSMYLCASSLTLGQGVYEQYFGPGTRLTVT.

This CDR3 is CSVTSGFSYEQYF. The CDR3 DNA sequence: TGCAGCGTCACTAGCGGATTCTCCTACGAGCAGTACTTC. The chain links TRBV29-1 to TRBJ2-7, with TRBD2 matching over 8 bases. Germline V gene sequence: CDR1 SQVTM, CDR2 ANQGSEA. V lost 6 bases and J lost 0; bases outside the gene matches: 4. The CDR3 loop spans 13 amino acids.

V usage is TRBV3-1 (or the pseudogene TRBV3-2) and J usage is TRBJ2-7; possible D gene TRBD1, 6 bases. The CDR3 totals 17 residues. Trimming left V 1 base short and J 2 bases short, with 18 bases between. The V gene's germline CDR1 is LGHDT and CDR2 YNNKEL (reference sequence). The CDR3 loop reads CASSQVGSPKGAYEQYF. The CDR3 nucleotides are TGTGCCAGCAGCCAAGTTGGGAGCCCGAAGGGGGCCTACGAGCAGTACTTC.

The chain combines TRBV19 with TRBJ2-3; 7 nucleotides align to TRBD1. The CDR3 consists of 14 residues. CDR1 and CDR2 from the germline V gene are LNHDA and SQIVND (reference sequence). V shed 5 bases, J shed 3 bases, and the junction held 5 bases outside the gene matches. CDR3 sequence (DNA): TGTGCCAGTAGTGGGGGACAGCTAACAGATACGCAGTATTTT. Its translation is CASSGGQLTDTQYF.

This clone was seen only a few times. V usage is TRBV12-3 or TRBV12-4 and J usage is TRBJ1-1; possible D gene TRBD1, 6 bases. This CDR3 contains 13 residues. Trimming cost V 6 bases and J 5 bases, with 13 bases left between them. The CDR3 DNA reads TGTGCCAGCAGAACGACAGGTTGGACTGAAGCTTTCTTT. Translated: CASRTTGWTEAFF.

This clone was observed a handful of times. This chain joins TRBV6-5 and TRBJ1-1, with 9 bases that match TRBD1. Germline V gene data show CDR1 as MNHEY and CDR2 as SVGAGI. V was pared by 2 bases and J by 7 bases, with 8 bases of the junction left unmatched. This CDR3 region has 15 residues. The CDR3 spells CASSYPGQGIDEAFF. The CDR3 DNA reads as TGTGCCAGCAGTTACCCGGGACAGGGTATAGATGAAGCTTTCTTT.

The chain is built from TRBV3-1 (or the pseudogene TRBV3-2) and TRBJ2-4; TRBD2 aligns across 9 bases. Germline lookup yields CDR1 LGHDT and CDR2 YNNKEL (reference sequence). V was clipped by 0 bases and J by 14 bases; unmatched bases: 5. The CDR3 covers 13 residues. Here the CDR3 DNA reads TGTGCCAGCAGCCAAGAACGCGGGGGGGCCGAGTACTTC. Residues: CASSQERGGAEYF.